The rows below give T cell receptor beta chains drawn from one sample of a study of cytomegalovirus exposure and HLA in healthy donors. Here immunoSEQ multiplex PCR was the method, and the copy in TCRdb shows in-frame clones only, minus some. The profile covers roughly 120,000 clones, with roughly four fifths appearing a single time and approximately 10% taken by the ten largest. Sequenced: PBMCs. The receptors shown here come from a male donor in good health and CMV-seropositive. Each CDR3 is given with its conserved first and last residue. The D gene is left open where the match is weak. The size field is filled for only some rows; it gives once, few, many or a size class.

v_gene	d_gene	abundance	j_gene	CDR3nt	CDR3aa
TRBV29-1	TRBD1	-	TRBJ2-7	TGCAGCGTTGAAGGACAGGGGATCGGGGAGCAGTACTTC	CSVEGQGIGEQYF
TRBV25-1	-	-	TRBJ1-2	TGTGCCAGCACAGGGACAACCTATGGCTACACCTTC	CASTGTTYGYTF
TRBV28	-	few	TRBJ1-1	TGTGCCAGCAGTTTATTGGTCAGGGTGGTGAACACTGAAGCTTTCTTT	CASSLLVRVVNTEAFF
TRBV28	TRBD1	-	TRBJ2-7	TGTGCCAGCAGTTTAGCTGGGACAGCTAGCTACGAGCAGTACTTC	CASSLAGTASYEQYF
TRBV5-1	-	-	TRBJ1-6	TGCGCCAGCAGCTTGGCCCCCGACAGGCGTAGTCCCCTCCACTTT	CASSLAPDRRSPLHF
TRBV7-7	-	-	TRBJ2-3	TGTGCTAGCAGCCCCGGCCGCGGGAACGAGGGATTAGATACGCAGTATTTT	CASSPGRGNEGLDTQYF
TRBV28	-	-	TRBJ2-7	TGTGCCAGCATCGCGGCTGGGGGTAGCGGCATACAGCCTCCCGTGTACTTC	CASIAAGGSGIQPPVYF
TRBV4-1	-	-	TRBJ2-1	TGCGCCAGCAGCCAAGGGGGGGGACAGGCGGGAGAGCAGTTCTTC	CASSQGGGQAGEQFF
TRBV7-9	TRBD1	once	TRBJ1-3	TGTTCCAGCAGACCTCCCCCCCGACAGGGTCGGATCTCTGGAAACACCATATATTTT	CSSRPPPRQGRISGNTIYF
TRBV13	-	-	TRBJ2-2	TGTGCCAGCAGCTACTATGGGCGGGACGCCGGGGAGCTGTTTTTT	CASSYYGRDAGELFF
TRBV4-2	TRBD2	-	TRBJ2-5	TGTGCCAGCAGCCAGGACGGGCTAGCGGGTTCCCAGTACTTC	CASSQDGLAGSQYF
TRBV4-2	-	-	TRBJ1-2	TGTGCCAGCAGCCTAAACGTCCAAGAGGGTTATGGCTACACCTTC	CASSLNVQEGYGYTF
TRBV18	TRBD1	once	TRBJ2-7	TGTGCCAGCTCACTACAACTCTCCCGGGACAGCTGGCGGTACGAGCAGTACTTC	CASSLQLSRDSWRYEQYF
TRBV5-1	-	-	TRBJ2-2	TGCGCCAGCAGACAGGGGGGGGAAGACACCGGGGAGCTGTTTTTT	CASRQGGEDTGELFF
TRBV11-3	TRBD1	few	TRBJ2-6	TGTGCCAGCAGTCCCGGGACAGGGGACTCTGGGGCCAACGTCCTGACTTTC	CASSPGTGDSGANVLTF
TRBV19	TRBD2	-	TRBJ2-3	TGTGCCAGTAGTGGCTGGACTAGCGGGAGTATGAGCACAGATACGCAGTATTTT	CASSGWTSGSMSTDTQYF
TRBV5-4	TRBD1	-	TRBJ2-2	TGTGCCAGCAGTTGGGACAGGGGGATCACCGGGGAGCTGTTTTTT	CASSWDRGITGELFF
TRBV28	-	-	TRBJ1-6	TGTGCCATCCGGGGGGGTAGTAATTCACCCCTCCACTTT	CAIRGGSNSPLHF
TRBV7-2	-	-	TRBJ2-3	TGTGCCAGCAGCTTAGTTCGCGGGACCTCTAGCACAGATACGCAGTATTTT	CASSLVRGTSSTDTQYF
TRBV4-3	-	-	TRBJ2-2	TGCGCCAGCAGCCAAGGGACAGCGAACACCGGGGAGCTGTTTTTT	CASSQGTANTGELFF
TRBV27	-	-	TRBJ1-1	TGTGCCAGCACCGCCTCGCCGGGGAGGACTGAAGCTTTCTTT	CASTASPGRTEAFF
TRBV5-1	-	-	TRBJ2-7	TGCGCCAGCAGCTCCTCGGACTCATCCTACGAGCAGTACTTC	CASSSSDSSYEQYF
TRBV18	-	once	TRBJ1-1	TGTGCCAGCTCATCGGGGGGTATGAACACTGAAGCTTTCTTT	CASSSGGMNTEAFF
TRBV19	-	-	TRBJ1-1	TGTGCCAGTAGTATGGACAGAGTGAACACTGAAGCTTTCTTT	CASSMDRVNTEAFF
TRBV2	TRBD2	once	TRBJ2-1	TGTGCCAGCAGCCAAGACTTAGCGGGAGATGAGCAGTTCTTC	CASSQDLAGDEQFF
TRBV18	TRBD1	-	TRBJ1-5	TGTGCCAGCTCACCAATAGCACAGGGGGAACAGCCCCAGCATTTT	CASSPIAQGEQPQHF
TRBV29-1	-	-	TRBJ2-5	TGCAGCGTTGATCGATTCGAGCAGGGGCCGGCGGGAGAGACCCAGTACTTC	CSVDRFEQGPAGETQYF
TRBV5-1	-	few	TRBJ2-7	TGCGCCAGCAGGGAGACAGCCTCCTACGAGCAGTACTTC	CASRETASYEQYF
TRBV27	-	-	TRBJ1-2	TGTGCCAGCAGTTTATTAGGGAGCTATGGCTACACCTTC	CASSLLGSYGYTF
TRBV2	-	-	TRBJ2-1	TGTGCCAGCAGTCAAGAAACCGGGCAGTTCTTC	CASSQETGQFF
TRBV30	TRBD1	once	TRBJ1-1	TGTGCCTGGAGTCCAGGGACAGGCAAAGGCACTGAAGCTTTCTTT	CAWSPGTGKGTEAFF
TRBV18	TRBD2	-	TRBJ2-7	TGTGCCAGCTCACCCCGGACTAGCGGGAGCAACGAGCAGTACTTC	CASSPRTSGSNEQYF
TRBV6-5	-	-	TRBJ1-1	TGTGCCAGCAGTTACCGGACAGCCCCCTTGAACACTGAAGCTTTCTTT	CASSYRTAPLNTEAFF
TRBV7-3	TRBD1	once	TRBJ1-1	TGTGCCAGCAGCTCGACAGGGATCAGGAACACTGAAGCTTTCTTT	CASSSTGIRNTEAFF
TRBV5-5	TRBD2	-	TRBJ2-1	TGTGCCAGCAGCTTTAGAGCGGGACTAGCGGAGCCCCCCTACAATGAGCAGTTCTTC	CASSFRAGLAEPPYNEQFF
TRBV15	TRBD2	-	TRBJ2-5	TGTGCCACCAGCAGAGATCGGCCCCTAGCGGGAGGTAGGGAGACCCAGTACTTC	CATSRDRPLAGGRETQYF
TRBV9	TRBD2	once	TRBJ2-2	TGTGCCAGCAGCGTAGCTTTGGCGGGAGAATTGACCGGGGAGCTGTTTTTT	CASSVALAGELTGELFF
TRBV23-1	TRBD2	-	TRBJ2-1	TGCGCCAGCAGTCACACTAGCGGGGGCCGCTACAATGAGCAGTTCTTC	CASSHTSGGRYNEQFF
TRBV6-5	-	-	TRBJ1-2	TGTGCCAGCAGTTACCCGCTGGACGGGGAGGGCTATGGCTACACCTTC	CASSYPLDGEGYGYTF
TRBV7-2	-	-	TRBJ2-2	TGTGCCAGCAGCCCCCAGGACTCGATAAACACCGGGGAGCTGTTTTTT	CASSPQDSINTGELFF
TRBV15	TRBD1	-	TRBJ1-2	TGTGCCACCAGCAGAGATCCGGGACAGGGATATGGCTACACCTTC	CATSRDPGQGYGYTF
TRBV2	TRBD1	many	TRBJ1-5	TGTGCCAGCAATGAACAGGGGGCGCGGAGCAATCAGCCCCAGCATTTT	CASNEQGARSNQPQHF
TRBV6-4	TRBD1	-	TRBJ2-3	TGTGCCAGCAGTGACGGGACAGGGGCAGATACGCAGTATTTT	CASSDGTGADTQYF
TRBV9	TRBD2	-	TRBJ2-1	TGTGCCAGCAGTGCGGGACTAGCGGGAGGAGGGGATGAGCAGTTCTTC	CASSAGLAGGGDEQFF
TRBV11-2	TRBD1	-	TRBJ2-7	TGTGCCAGCAGCTTAGAAAGGGGGCGCGAGCAGTACTTC	CASSLERGREQYF
TRBV11-1	TRBD2	-	TRBJ2-5	TGTGCCAGCAGCCTACTAGCGGGCCAAGAGACCCAGTACTTC	CASSLLAGQETQYF
TRBV11-2	-	few	TRBJ1-2	TGTGCCAGCAGCTCGGACAGTCACTATGGCTACACCTTC	CASSSDSHYGYTF